The 17 T cell receptor beta chains below come from one sample, sequenced in a study of blood T cell repertoires in COVID-19. TCRdb's copy holds only in-frame clones and misses some; the assay was immunoSEQ multiplex PCR. Seen here are about 97,000 clones, around 80% observed once, and the top ten hold 9.8%. Sequenced input: peripheral blood. These receptors all stem from a man in his sixties with active or convalescent COVID-19.

This sequence joins TRBV18 and TRBJ2-5, with TRBD2 matching 10 bases. Germline V gene lookup returns CDR1 KGHSH and CDR2 LQKENI. The V segment lost 3 bases and the J segment 0 bases; nucleotides outside the gene matches: 7. The CDR3 sequence is 17 residues long. The CDR3 DNA reads TGTGCCAGCTCACCCGTACTAGCGGGACCTTACCAAGAGACCCAGTACTTC. This encodes CASSPVLAGPYQETQYF. Variable domain in full (rest from reference TRBV18 and TRBJ2-5): NAGVMQNPRHLVRRRGQEARLRCSPMKGHSHVYWYRQLPEEGLKFMVYLQKENIIDESGMPKERFSAEFPKEGPSILRIQQVVRGDSAAYFCASSPVLAGPYQETQYFGPGTRLLVL.

The V gene is TRBV2, the J gene TRBJ2-7, with D unresolved. The V gene lost 4 bases and the J gene lost 5 bases, with 12 bases spanning the gap. This CDR3 contains 13 residues. CDR1 SNHLY and CDR2 FYNNEI come from the germline V gene. The CDR3 loop is CASSVAGNNEQYF. The CDR3 DNA reads TGTGCCAGCAGTGTGGCAGGTAACAACGAGCAGTACTTC.

The rearrangement links TRBV11-2 to TRBJ1-6; 7 bases map to TRBD1. The germline CDR1 and CDR2 sequences are SGHAT and FQNNGV. The CDR3 spans 15 residues. Trimming took 1 base from V and 7 from J; bases not matched to a gene: 4. CDR3 sequence (DNA): TGTGCCAGCAGCTTAGCCCCGGGACAGAATTCACCCCTCCACTTT. It specifies CASSLAPGQNSPLHF.

The chain couples TRBV7-8 to TRBJ2-3; D is ambiguous. Per germline, CDR1 SGHVS and CDR2 FQNEAQ. The ends were cut back, 5 bases at V and 6 bases at J, with 9 bases in the middle. This CDR3 region has 12 residues. The CDR3 coding sequence is TGTGCCAGCAGCCATCATCGGGATACGCAGTATTTT. Its translation: CASSHHRDTQYF.

In its sample, this clone was seen a few times. This chain joins TRBV28 and TRBJ1-3, with D perhaps TRBD1 (6 bases). From germline, CDR1 is MDHEN and CDR2 SYDVKM. Trimming took off 5 bases at V and 0 bases at J, with 17 bases between the two ends. CDR3 size: 17 residues. The DNA for the CDR3 is TGTGCCAGCAGTCCTCCGGGACAACTTTCCTCTGGAAACACCATATATTTT. Its translation: CASSPPGQLSSGNTIYF.

This clone turned up a few times. V gene TRBV28 combines with J gene TRBJ2-4, with TRBD1 matching 9 bases. Germline CDR1 is MDHEN and CDR2 is SYDVKM. V gave up 7 bases and J gave up 3 bases; unmatched junction bases: 10. CDR3 length equals 16 residues. The CDR3 DNA reads TGTGCCAGCATGAGACAGGGGGTATATGGCAAAAACATTCAGTACTTC. The encoded protein is CASMRQGVYGKNIQYF.

This clone came up once. The chain recombines TRBV6-6 with TRBJ2-3; 7 nucleotides agree with TRBD1. Germline V gives CDR1 MNHNY, CDR2 SVGAGI (reference sequence). Trimming at V came to 4 bases and at J to 4 bases, leaving 11 bases not matched to a gene. This CDR3 contains 16 residues. CDR3 loop: CASSSNRGIIADTQYF. The CDR3 DNA reads as TGTGCCAGCAGTTCAAACAGGGGAATCATCGCAGATACGCAGTATTTT.

The chain carries TRBV11-2 and TRBJ2-5; no reliable D call. The germline CDR1 and CDR2 sequences are SGHAT and FQNNGV. V lost 6 bases and J lost 5, with 13 bases in between. The CDR3 runs to 13 residues. The CDR3 coding sequence is TGTGCCAGCAGTCTTGAAGAGTGGGAGACCCAGTACTTC. As protein: CASSLEEWETQYF.

This chain connects TRBV18 to TRBJ1-2; 11 nucleotides align to TRBD1. This CDR3 comprises 15 residues. Germline loops: CDR1 KGHSH, CDR2 LQKENI. Losses at the gene ends were 3 bases for V and 3 bases for J; bases not matched to a gene: 3. The CDR3 protein is CASSPGQGAYYGYTF. The CDR3 DNA sequence: TGTGCCAGCTCACCCGGACAGGGGGCCTACTATGGCTACACCTTC. Supplemented by reference TRBV18 and TRBJ1-2, the full variable domain reads NAGVMQNPRHLVRRRGQEARLRCSPMKGHSHVYWYRQLPEEGLKFMVYLQKENIIDESGMPKERFSAEFPKEGPSILRIQQVVRGDSAAYFCASSPGQGAYYGYTFGSGTRLTVV.

V usage is TRBV2 and J usage is TRBJ2-1; D not resolved. Looked up from germline, CDR1 is SNHLY and CDR2 is FYNNEI. V was cut by 1 base and J by 4 bases, with 11 bases left in between. This CDR3 is built from 15 residues. CDR3 loop: CASSEGADLYNEQFF. The CDR3 coding sequence is TGTGCCAGCAGTGAAGGGGCCGATTTGTACAATGAGCAGTTCTTC.

As regards this clone: This may come from a read error, since a much larger clone is one base off. Other DNA variants within this sample encode the same CDR3. The gene calls are TRBV3-1 (or the pseudogene TRBV3-2) and TRBJ1-2, with TRBD1 matching over 7 bases. CDR3 size: 14 residues. V lost 6 bases to trimming and J lost 3 bases; unmatched junction nucleotides: 7. Germline lookup yields CDR1 LGHDT and CDR2 YNNKEL (reference sequence). The CDR3 DNA is TGTGCCAGCAGTCGAGGGGGCAGGGACTATGGCTACACCTTC. Translated, it gives CASSRGGRDYGYTF.

The chain's CDR3 is CASSTGTGAYEQYF. The CDR3 nucleotides read TGTGCCAGCAGTACCGGGACAGGGGCCTACGAGCAGTACTTC. The chain links TRBV6-6 to TRBJ2-7; 10 nucleotides line up with TRBD1. The CDR3 has 14 amino acids. Germline CDR1 MNHNY, CDR2 SVGAGI (reference sequence). J was trimmed by 2 bases and V by 5 bases; bases with no gene match: 3.

The chain has TRBV5-6 and TRBJ1-1; possible D gene TRBD1, 6 bases. CDR3 size: 13 residues. Per the germline V gene, CDR1 is SGHDT and CDR2 is YYEEEE. Trimming cost V 4 bases and J 4 bases, with 11 bases left between them. CDR3 amino acids: CASSRPGVTEAFF. DNA of the CDR3: TGTGCCAGCAGCAGGCCAGGGGTCACTGAAGCTTTCTTT.

The V call is TRBV6-4, the J call TRBJ1-6; a possible D gene is TRBD1 (6 bases). The germline V and J ends were trimmed by 5 bases and 14 bases, with 13 bases remaining between them. CDR3 length: 12 residues. Germline CDR1 reads MRHNA; CDR2 reads SNTAGT. The CDR3 region has the DNA TGTGCCAGCAGTTCGGACAGATGGACCCTCCACTTT. Residues: CASSSDRWTLHF.

This clone was seen only once. The rearrangement links TRBV11-2 to TRBJ1-2; 8 bases fit TRBD1. In germline, CDR1 is SGHAT, CDR2 FQNNGV. The CDR3 length is 15 residues. Trimming at V came to 4 bases and at J to 4 bases, leaving 8 bases not matched to a gene. The CDR3 region has the DNA TGTGCCAGCAGCTCCGGTCAGGGGGCAACCTATGGCTACACCTTC. It is translated as CASSSGQGATYGYTF.

In its sample, this clone was seen once. The rearrangement uses TRBV5-5 and TRBJ2-6; the D gene is possibly TRBD2 (5 bases). This CDR3 has 14 amino acids. The germline gives CDR1 SGHKS, CDR2 YYEKEE (reference sequence). The V end lost 2 bases, the J end lost 11 bases, and 14 bases lay between the germline ends. The CDR3 DNA reads TGTGCCAGCAGCTTAGTTAAAGACTACGACGTCCTGACTTTC. Translating gives CASSLVKDYDVLTF.

The chain links TRBV29-1 to TRBJ1-1, with 8 bases matching TRBD1. Trimming took 8 bases from V and 1 from J; bases not matched to a gene: 12. Germline CDR1 and CDR2: SQVTM and ANQGSEA. The CDR3 extends over 15 amino acids. CDR3 nucleotides: TGCAGCACAGGGGGTTGGGGGCTCTCGAACACTGAAGCTTTCTTT. It translates to CSTGGWGLSNTEAFF.